Below are 24 T cell receptor beta chains sequenced from a single sample in a study of T cells after somatic rescue of genetic block. Data came from immunoSEQ multiplex PCR; TCRdb stores just in-frame clones and leaves some out. The sample lists 80,000 to 90,000 clones, 85% to 90% occurring once. Sequencing was done on a sample of peripheral blood mononuclear cells (PBMCs). These receptors were collected from a woman aged 18-29 years.

This rearrangement joins TRBV6-1 to TRBJ2-1; maybe TRBD2 (6 bases). Trimming took 1 base from V and 3 from J, leaving 13 bases between them. CDR3 length: 16 amino acids. Germline lookup yields CDR1 MNHNS and CDR2 SASEGT. The CDR3 nucleotides are TGTGCCAGCAGTGAAGATCCGGGAGTGATCTACAATGAGCAGTTCTTC. The encoded protein is CASSEDPGVIYNEQFF.

The chain carries TRBV19 and TRBJ1-3; maybe TRBD1 (6 bases). Deletions cut 8 bases from V and 0 bases from J, with 14 bases between. The CDR3 totals 15 residues. Germline V lookup: CDR1 LNHDA, CDR2 SQIVND (reference sequence). DNA for the CDR3: TGTGCCAGTCGACAAAACAGGGTCTCTGGAAACACCATATATTTT. This translates into CASRQNRVSGNTIYF.

The rearrangement joins TRBV27 to TRBJ2-1, with 14 bases matching TRBD2. CDR1 MNHEY and CDR2 SMNVEV come from the germline V gene (reference sequence). The V gene end was trimmed by 3 bases and the J gene end by 4 bases; junction bases not matched to a gene: 11. This CDR3 comprises 19 residues. The CDR3 bases are TGTGCCAGCAGTTTGGGGCGGCCGGGACTAGCGGGAGCATACAATGAGCAGTTCTTC. Amino acid sequence: CASSLGRPGLAGAYNEQFF.

This chain uses TRBV18 with TRBJ2-7; TRBD2 matches 13 bases. Germline CDR1 reads KGHSH; CDR2 reads LQKENI. This CDR3 is 16 amino acids long. Unmatched junction bases numbered 5, after V lost 4 bases and J lost 2 bases. CDR3 residues: CASSLGTSGAPYEQYF. The CDR3 bases are TGTGCCAGCTCACTCGGGACTAGCGGGGCTCCCTACGAGCAGTACTTC.

The rearrangement uses TRBV11-2 and TRBJ2-2, with TRBD2 matching 9 bases. The junction had 4 bases not matched to a gene; V was cut back by 5 bases and J by 9 bases. This CDR3 has 13 amino acids. Germline CDR1 reads SGHAT; CDR2 reads FQNNGV. CDR3 DNA: TGTGCCAGCAGCGGGACTAGCATCCGGGAGCTGTTTTTT. It yields the protein CASSGTSIRELFF.

V and J are TRBV6-4 and TRBJ1-1; the match to TRBD1 covers 9 bases. Germline CDR1 and CDR2: MRHNA and SNTAGT. This CDR3 is built from 14 residues. V lost 6 bases and J lost 1; bases outside the gene matches: 3. The CDR3 spells CASRGDRANTEAFF. The DNA for the CDR3 is TGTGCCAGCAGAGGGGACAGGGCGAACACTGAAGCTTTCTTT.

The rearrangement links TRBV5-1 to TRBJ2-3; 11 bases map to TRBD2. The CDR3 consists of 14 residues. With 7 bases clipped from V and 6 bases from J, the junction kept 7 bases outside the gene matches. Germline V gives CDR1 SGHRS, CDR2 YFSETQ. The CDR3 region has the DNA TGCGCCAGCTCCACTAGCGGGAGAGGGGATACGCAGTATTTT. Protein product: CASSTSGRGDTQYF.

This clone appeared a single time. The rearrangement uses TRBV11-2 and TRBJ2-3, with 10 bases matching TRBD2. V lost 4 bases and J lost 3; bases outside the gene matches: 7. This CDR3 spans 16 amino acids. Germline CDR1 SGHAT, CDR2 FQNNGV. This CDR3 is CASSSAGGPQTDTQYF. The DNA for the CDR3 is TGTGCCAGCAGCTCAGCGGGAGGGCCGCAGACAGATACGCAGTATTTT.

The rearrangement links TRBV11-2 to TRBJ1-4; D call uncertain. This CDR3 comprises 15 residues. Germline V CDR1 and CDR2: SGHAT, FQNNGV. V lost 2 bases to trimming and J lost 3 bases, with 10 bases between them. The CDR3 reads CASSLYSPANEKLFF. For the CDR3, the DNA is TGTGCCAGCAGCTTATATTCCCCAGCTAATGAAAAACTGTTTTTT.

The chain recombines TRBV28 with TRBJ1-5; TRBD1 agrees at 9 bases. V lost 6 bases, J lost 4 bases, and 10 bases stayed unmatched. The germline gives CDR1 MDHEN, CDR2 SYDVKM. CDR3 length equals 16 residues. The CDR3 protein is CASSYRDRVMNQPQHF. As DNA, the CDR3 is TGTGCCAGCAGCTACCGGGACAGGGTAATGAATCAGCCCCAGCATTTT.

The rearrangement links TRBV4-1 to TRBJ2-2; the match to TRBD2 covers 13 bases. Germline lookup yields CDR1 MGHRA and CDR2 YSYEKL. V was pared by 5 bases and J by 2 bases, with 5 bases of the junction left unmatched. The CDR3 has 17 residues. CDR3 region: CASSSGTSGVNTGELFF. As DNA, the CDR3 is TGCGCCAGCAGCTCCGGGACTAGCGGGGTTAACACCGGGGAGCTGTTTTTT.

The rearrangement uses TRBV6-1 and TRBJ1-4; D gene ambiguous. Germline lookup yields CDR1 MNHNS and CDR2 SASEGT. V was clipped by 3 bases and J by 6 bases, with 14 bases between them. CDR3 length: 15 residues. Here the CDR3 DNA reads TGTGCCAGCAGTGAGATGGACGCTGAGGATGAAAAACTGTTTTTT. This sequence encodes CASSEMDAEDEKLFF.

The rearrangement links TRBV7-2 to TRBJ1-5, with TRBD1 as a possible D gene (5 bases). Trimming removed 6 bases at V and 7 bases at J, with 13 bases between. Germline assignment: CDR1 SGHTA and CDR2 FQGNSA. This CDR3 comprises 13 residues. The CDR3 sequence is CASSQGREQPQHF. The CDR3 DNA follows: TGTGCCAGCAGTCAGGGACGGGAGCAGCCCCAGCATTTT.

The CDR3 reads CASSVDGDSYNEQFF. The CDR3, as DNA: TGTGCCAGCAGCGTAGACGGGGACTCCTACAATGAGCAGTTCTTC. This chain joins TRBV9 and TRBJ2-1, with a weak D call TRBD2 (5 bases). V was shortened by 0 bases and J by 0 bases, with 7 bases between the two germline ends. This CDR3 spans 15 amino acids. The germline gives CDR1 SGDLS, CDR2 YYNGEE.

The chain links TRBV19 to TRBJ2-4; TRBD2 matches at 11 bases. CDR3 size: 17 residues. The germline gives CDR1 LNHDA, CDR2 SQIVND (reference sequence). The junction had 7 bases not matched to a gene; V was cut back by 0 bases and J by 6 bases. The CDR3 DNA reads TGTGCCAGTAGTATAGAGCAACTAGCGGGAGACGGAAACATTCAGTACTTC. Amino acid sequence: CASSIEQLAGDGNIQYF.

The genes are TRBV12-5 and TRBJ1-1; a possible D gene is TRBD1 (5 bases). The V and J ends lost 7 bases and 1 base respectively, with 19 bases between them. CDR1 and CDR2 from the germline V gene are LGHNT and FRNRAP. The length of the CDR3 is 16 residues. CDR3 in DNA: TGTGCTAGTGCCACCATACCGGGACGGGGGAACACTGAAGCTTTCTTT. Translation gives CASATIPGRGNTEAFF.

The chain employs TRBV27 and TRBJ2-3; 8 bases agree with TRBD2. CDR1 and CDR2 from the germline V gene are MNHEY and SMNVEV (reference sequence). After removal of 2 bases from V and 3 bases from J, the junction contained 1 base not matched to a gene. The CDR3 sequence is 14 residues long. CDR3 protein: CASSLGLATDTQYF. The CDR3 coding sequence is TGTGCCAGCAGTTTAGGACTAGCAACAGATACGCAGTATTTT.

This clone has just a few counts. The chain links TRBV10-3 to TRBJ1-5; D perhaps matches TRBD1 (6 bases). V lost 4 bases and J 4 bases, leaving 8 bases between the germline ends. CDR1 is ENHRY and CDR2 is SYGVKD in the germline V gene. The CDR3 sequence is 13 residues long. CDR3 sequence reads: CAISGQENQPQHF. The DNA for the CDR3 is TGTGCCATCAGTGGACAGGAAAATCAGCCCCAGCATTTT.

The gene calls are TRBV29-1 and TRBJ2-2, with TRBD2 identical over 8 bases. Germline assignment: CDR1 SQVTM and CDR2 ANQGSEA. V trimming: 1 base; J trimming: 5 bases; junction bases outside the gene matches: 6. The CDR3 contains 15 residues. DNA for the CDR3: TGCAGCGTTGAAGTGGACCGGGGGGGGACCGGGGAGCTGTTTTTT. Protein product: CSVEVDRGGTGELFF.

The chain recombines TRBV10-1 with TRBJ2-1, with D maybe TRBD2 (6 bases). V dropped 3 bases and J dropped 6 bases, with 12 bases sitting between them. CDR3 length: 14 residues. Looked up from germline, CDR1 is WNHNN and CDR2 is SYGVQD (reference sequence). The DNA of the CDR3 is TGCGCCAGCAGTGAAGGACTATCTGCCAATGAGCAGTTCTTC. Translating gives CASSEGLSANEQFF.

The chain combines TRBV6-5 with TRBJ2-1; the match to TRBD1 covers 9 bases. V lost 5 bases to trimming and J lost 6 bases; unmatched junction nucleotides: 2. The CDR3 contains 13 residues. Germline lookup yields CDR1 MNHEY and CDR2 SVGAGI. Here the CDR3 DNA reads TGTGCCAGCAGTAAGACAGGGGGCAATGAGCAGTTCTTC. It specifies CASSKTGGNEQFF.

The chain has TRBV4-2 and TRBJ2-7; D gene ambiguous. Trimming left V 0 bases short and J 6 bases short, with 9 bases between. Germline V gives CDR1 LGHNA, CDR2 YNFKEQ. The CDR3 covers 13 residues. The CDR3 DNA reads as TGTGCCAGCAGCCAAGAAATGGTGTCCGAGCAGTACTTC. This translates into CASSQEMVSEQYF.

The CDR3 bases are TGTGCCAGCAGATTTGGACAGGGAAGCTATGGCTACACCTTC. This translates into CASRFGQGSYGYTF. The rearrangement links TRBV2 to TRBJ1-2; 8 nucleotides match TRBD1. CDR1 SNHLY and CDR2 FYNNEI come from the germline V gene. The J segment lost 4 bases and the V segment lost 6 bases, leaving 7 bases of the junction unmatched. This CDR3 has 14 amino acids.

The V gene is TRBV28, the J gene TRBJ1-5; possibly TRBD1 for D (5 bases). The CDR3 is made up of 13 amino acids. The V gene lost 6 bases and the J gene lost 4 bases, with 10 bases spanning the gap. Germline CDR1 is MDHEN and CDR2 is SYDVKM. CDR3 bases: TGTGCCAGCAGGCGAAGGGGTAATCAGCCCCAGCATTTT. Residues: CASRRRGNQPQHF. Full variable domain (rest looked up from reference TRBV28 and TRBJ1-5): DVKVTQSSRYLVKRTGEKVFLECVQDMDHENMFWYRQDPGLGLRLIYFSYDVKMKEKGDIPEGYSVSREKKERFSLILESASTNQTSMYLCASRRRGNQPQHFGDGTRLSIL.